These 16 T cell receptor beta chains share one sample of origin, sequenced in a study of T cell responses to AZD1222 COVID-19 vaccine. Libraries were prepared by immunoSEQ multiplex PCR; TCRdb keeps only in-frame clonotypes and omits some of them. This sample has more than 95,000 clones, with 80% to 95% found just once. Sequenced here: peripheral blood, sampled on day 0 of AZD1222 vaccination. These receptors were obtained from an adult in good health.

The CDR3 bases are TGTGCCAGCTGTACCGGGACTAGCGGGAGAGATACGCAGTATTTT. Amino acids: CASCTGTSGRDTQYF. This chain links TRBV28 with TRBJ2-3; 14 nucleotides match TRBD2. CDR3 length: 15 residues. With 8 bases clipped from V and 5 bases from J, the junction kept 6 bases outside the gene matches. CDR1 is MDHEN and CDR2 is SYDVKM in the germline V gene.

The genes are TRBV7-9 and TRBJ1-1, with a possible D match to TRBD1 (6 bases). Germline V gives CDR1 SEHNR, CDR2 FQNEAQ (reference sequence). This CDR3 comprises 13 residues. Trimming took off 6 bases at V and 0 bases at J, with 8 bases between the two ends. The CDR3 DNA reads TGTGCCAGCAGTTGGACAGTGAACACTGAAGCTTTCTTT. It encodes CASSWTVNTEAFF.

A few counts support this clone. The chain is built from TRBV6-4 and TRBJ1-1, with D hard to call. The CDR3 extends over 14 amino acids. In germline, CDR1 is MRHNA, CDR2 SNTAGT. V lost 0 bases and J lost 1, with 6 bases in between. CDR3 sequence: CASSDSPENTEAFF. Written as DNA, the CDR3 is TGTGCCAGCAGTGACTCACCAGAGAACACTGAAGCTTTCTTT.

The CDR3 reads CASSPLLDSYEQYF. CDR3 nucleotide sequence: TGTGCCAGCTCACCTTTACTGGACAGCTACGAGCAGTACTTC. The chain uses TRBV18 and TRBJ2-7; D perhaps matches TRBD1 (6 bases). Trimming took off 3 bases at V and 3 bases at J, with 12 bases between the two ends. CDR1 and CDR2 from the germline V gene are KGHSH and LQKENI. The CDR3 covers 14 residues.

CDR3 region: CASSGDREGIMNTEAFF. CDR3 nucleotide sequence: TGTGCCAGCAGCGGGGACAGGGAGGGGATCATGAACACTGAAGCTTTCTTT. The chain joins TRBV2 to TRBJ1-1, with 9 nucleotides matching TRBD1. Germline CDR1 SNHLY, CDR2 FYNNEI. The CDR3 runs 17 residues. V lost 6 bases and J lost 0; bases outside the gene matches: 11.

This clone was recorded a few times. The gene calls are TRBV28 and TRBJ1-1; TRBD1 is a possible D gene (6 bases). Trimming shortened V by 5 bases and J by 3 bases, and 13 bases separated the two germline ends. This CDR3 contains 14 residues. Germline V lookup: CDR1 MDHEN, CDR2 SYDVKM. The CDR3 protein is CASSRGTLDTEAFF. CDR3 nucleotide sequence: TGTGCCAGCAGTAGGGGGACATTGGACACTGAAGCTTTCTTT. The complete variable domain, with remaining parts taken from reference TRBV28 and TRBJ1-1, reads DVKVTQSSRYLVKRTGEKVFLECVQDMDHENMFWYRQDPGLGLRLIYFSYDVKMKEKGDIPEGYSVSREKKERFSLILESASTNQTSMYLCASSRGTLDTEAFFGQGTRLTVV.

This clone was seen a handful of times. The chain combines TRBV6-6 with TRBJ1-6, with TRBD1 as a possible D gene (5 bases). The CDR3 has 16 amino acids. Trimming stripped 2 bases from V and 9 bases from J, with 17 bases between. CDR1 is MNHNY, CDR2 SVGAGI, per germline (reference sequence). CDR3 protein: CASSYPLADISSPLHF. In DNA form, the CDR3 reads TGTGCCAGCAGTTACCCACTTGCGGACATCTCTTCACCCCTCCACTTT.

This chain uses TRBV7-9 with TRBJ1-6; D remains unclear. Germline loops: CDR1 SEHNR, CDR2 FQNEAQ (reference sequence). V lost 1 base, J lost 7 bases, and 11 bases lay in between. The length of the CDR3 is 15 residues. Here the CDR3 reads CASSLDGFKNSPLHF. The CDR3 region has the DNA TGTGCCAGCAGCTTAGACGGGTTTAAAAATTCACCCCTCCACTTT.

This chain connects TRBV19 to TRBJ1-4; D call uncertain. V lost 2 bases, J lost 3 bases, and 10 bases lay in between. Looked up from germline, CDR1 is LNHDA and CDR2 is SQIVND (reference sequence). CDR3 size: 15 residues. The CDR3 sequence is CASSITWTPNEKLFF. The DNA for the CDR3 is TGTGCCAGTAGTATAACGTGGACCCCTAATGAAAAACTGTTTTTT. The full variable domain, its missing parts supplied by reference TRBV19 and TRBJ1-4, is DGGITQSPKYLFRKEGQNVTLSCEQNLNHDAMYWYRQDPGQGLRLIYYSQIVNDFQKGDIAEGYSVSREKKESFPLTVTSAQKNPTAFYLCASSITWTPNEKLFFGSGTQLSVL.

The rearrangement links TRBV19 to TRBJ1-6; 9 nucleotides line up with TRBD1. This CDR3 region has 14 residues. CDR1 is LNHDA, CDR2 SQIVND, per germline (reference sequence). V shed 5 bases and J 11 bases; nucleotides not matched to a gene: 7. The CDR3 bases are TGTGCCAGTAGTGTGGGACAGGGAAACACACCCCTCCACTTT. This codes for CASSVGQGNTPLHF.

The CDR3 spells CASSLGGLAGLEQYF. The CDR3 DNA follows: TGTGCCAGCAGCTTAGGCGGACTAGCGGGACTCGAGCAGTACTTC. The chain is built from TRBV11-2 and TRBJ2-7; TRBD2 aligns across 12 bases. Germline V CDR1 and CDR2: SGHAT, FQNNGV. The CDR3 is made up of 15 amino acids. The V segment lost 1 base and the J segment 6 bases; nucleotides outside the gene matches: 4. Full variable domain (outside the CDR3, taken from reference TRBV11-2 and TRBJ2-7): EAGVAQSPRYKIIEKRQSVAFWCNPISGHATLYWYQQILGQGPKLLIQFQNNGVVDDSQLPKDRFSAERLKGVDSTLKIQPAKLEDSAVYLCASSLGGLAGLEQYFGPGTRLTVT.

The chain combines TRBV19 with TRBJ1-2, with 9 nucleotides matching TRBD1. The J segment lost 4 bases and the V segment lost 6 bases, leaving 6 bases of the junction unmatched. CDR3 length equals 14 residues. The germline gives CDR1 LNHDA, CDR2 SQIVND (reference sequence). CDR3 DNA: TGTGCCAGTAGCCCGGACAGGGGTGGCTATGGCTACACCTTC. This gives the protein CASSPDRGGYGYTF.

The chain combines TRBV29-1 with TRBJ2-5; possible D gene TRBD2, 6 bases. The CDR3 covers 13 residues. From germline, CDR1 is SQVTM and CDR2 ANQGSEA. Trimming stripped 7 bases from V and 4 bases from J, with 16 bases between. The CDR3 spells CSAMGLGGETQYF. CDR3 nucleotides: TGCAGCGCAATGGGACTCGGAGGAGAGACCCAGTACTTC.

V is TRBV14 and J is TRBJ2-6, with D possibly matching TRBD1 (5 bases). V gave up 0 bases and J gave up 4 bases, with 16 bases separating them. The germline V gene has CDR1 SGHDN and CDR2 FVKESK. CDR3 size: 18 residues. The CDR3 protein is CASSQDVFRGFGANVLTF. CDR3 DNA sequence: TGTGCCAGCAGCCAAGACGTCTTTAGGGGTTTCGGGGCCAACGTCCTGACTTTC.

The V call is TRBV5-1, the J call TRBJ1-1, with 7 bases identical to TRBD1. Trimming at V came to 5 bases and at J to 10 bases, leaving 14 bases not matched to a gene. This CDR3 has 14 residues. Germline V lookup: CDR1 SGHRS, CDR2 YFSETQ. The CDR3 bases are TGCGCCAGCAGAGCAGACCAGGGGGGTTTTTCAGCTTTCTTT. Residues: CASRADQGGFSAFF.

This chain links TRBV24-1 with TRBJ2-1, with 7 bases aligning to TRBD1. Trimming took 9 bases from V and 9 from J; bases not matched to a gene: 7. This CDR3 has 12 residues. In germline, CDR1 is KGHDR, CDR2 SFDVKD. CDR3 amino acids: CATSQGVGEQFF. CDR3 nucleotides: TGTGCCACCTCTCAGGGGGTGGGTGAGCAGTTCTTC.